This TCR beta chain was captured by sequencing in a study of CD8 T cells in Susac syndrome. Study as a whole: When blood was collected, patients with Susac syndrome were therapy-naive, were taking corticosteroids, or were receiving intravenous immunoglobulin alone.

The CDR3 contains 12 residues. Germline V gene lookup returns CDR1 SNHLY and CDR2 FYNNEI. Trimming shortened V by 6 bases and J by 1 base, and 6 bases separated the two germline ends. Remarks on this clonotype: Antigen: not known.

cDNA came from approximately 0.5 to 1 ug RNA primed by random hexamers. Across 54 Vbeta and 13 Jbeta, immunoSEQ multiplex PCR amplified TCR beta CDR3. TCRdb itself ran the immunoSEQ multiplex PCR reads through MiXCR, one entry per CDR3 protein. The table includes 84,000 or so distinct CDR3 sequences, 85% to 95% detected once. Whole-study results and caveats: The study admitted that it had a relatively small number of individuals in its TCR sequencing and HLA analysis.

This receptor was taken from a human donor with Susac syndrome. The chain employs TRBV2 and TRBJ1-2; D is undetermined. Input material: CD8+ T cells from PBMCs. In DNA form, the CDR3 reads TGTGCCAGCAGCTCCGATAACTATGGCTACACCTTC. It is translated as CASSSDNYGYTF. The full variable domain, completed using reference TRBV2 and TRBJ1-2, is EPEVTQTPSHQVTQMGQEVILRCVPISNHLYFYWYRQILGQKVEFLVSFYNNEISEKSEIFDDQFSVERPDGSNFTLKIRSTKLEDSAMYFCASSSDNYGYTFGSGTRLTVV.